The 5 T cell receptor beta chains below all came from one sample that was sequenced in a study of blood T cell repertoires in COVID-19. Sequencing used immunoSEQ multiplex PCR; TCRdb keeps in-frame clones, though not all of them. Of about 140,000 clones detected, more than 70% appear once; the ten largest clones hold 5.5%. What was sequenced was PBMCs or T cells enriched from blood (not recorded which). The receptors here all came from a man between 40 and 49 years old with acute COVID-19.

In this sample, this clone turned up once. The genes are TRBV9 and TRBJ2-3, with D possibly matching TRBD2 (6 bases). Germline V lookup: CDR1 SGDLS, CDR2 YYNGEE. The CDR3 has 13 residues. The V end lost 0 bases, the J end lost 10 bases, and 12 bases lay between the germline ends. The CDR3 protein is CASSVAGGSSQYF. The CDR3 region has the DNA TGTGCCAGCAGCGTAGCTGGAGGGAGTTCGCAGTATTTT.

The V and J genes are TRBV7-2 and TRBJ2-3; D perhaps matches TRBD2 (6 bases). Trimming pared 7 bases from V and 3 bases from J, leaving 17 bases between. Germline-derived CDR1 and CDR2 are SGHTA and FQGNSA. This CDR3 has 15 residues. As DNA, the CDR3 is TGTGCCAGCAACCACCGGGACTCACGTACAGATACGCAGTATTTT. Translating it yields CASNHRDSRTDTQYF.

The chain recombines TRBV27 with TRBJ2-1; 8 nucleotides agree with TRBD1. The J segment lost 7 bases and the V segment lost 5 bases, leaving 7 bases of the junction unmatched. The CDR3 sequence is 14 residues long. Germline assignment: CDR1 MNHEY and CDR2 SMNVEV (reference sequence). The CDR3 nucleotides are TGTGCCAGCAGTAACAGGGGGGTCTTTAATGAGCAGTTCTTC. It yields the protein CASSNRGVFNEQFF.

This clone was counted only a few times. This sequence joins TRBV7-9 and TRBJ2-7, with D possibly matching TRBD2 (7 bases). V was trimmed by 4 bases and J by 3 bases, leaving 22 bases between them. This CDR3 is 17 amino acids long. The germline gives CDR1 SEHNR, CDR2 FQNEAQ (reference sequence). This chain's CDR3 is CASSSQGLRREFYEQYF. The CDR3 nucleotides read TGTGCCAGCAGCTCCCAGGGGTTGCGGCGGGAGTTCTACGAGCAGTACTTC.

The chain links TRBV7-8 to TRBJ1-1, with 7 bases that match TRBD1. Per germline, CDR1 SGHVS and CDR2 FQNEAQ. The V segment lost 4 bases and the J segment 11 bases; nucleotides outside the gene matches: 10. The CDR3 has 13 residues. The CDR3 bases are TGTGCCAGCAGCTGGGGACAGAAAGTGGGGGCTTTCTTT. It translates to CASSWGQKVGAFF.